The 10 T cell receptor beta chains below all came from one sample that was sequenced in a study of T cells in Graves' hyperthyroidism and ophthalmopathy. Using RNA transcripts as the source, TCR beta CDR3 regions were amplified. Researchers ran a first-round RT-PCR on the TCR CDR3 using the HTBI primer set. TCRdb reanalysed the multiplex PCR reads using MiXCR and keeps one entry per CDR3 protein. The sample contains approximately 300,000 distinct CDR3 sequences, 16% of which appear only once. Sequenced material: blood. The source is a man aged 25-45 years with Graves' hyperthyroidism.

This sequence joins TRBV6-1 and TRBJ1-1; D not resolved. Trimming stripped 1 base from V and 10 bases from J, with 19 bases between. The CDR3 has 15 residues. The germline gives CDR1 MNHNS, CDR2 SASEGT. The CDR3 sequence is CASSEGGWRRFGAFF. The CDR3 DNA sequence: TGTGCCAGCAGTGAAGGAGGGTGGAGGAGGTTTGGAGCTTTCTTT.

In this sample, this clonotype turned up many times. The junction departs from the called germline gene at one end, perhaps through a read error. The chain recombines TRBV7-7 with TRBJ2-3; D gene uncertain. Looked up from germline, CDR1 is SSHAT and CDR2 is FNYEAQ (reference sequence). The CDR3 runs 15 residues. CDR3: CASSLSTLGSDTQYF. CDR3 nucleotide sequence: TGTGCTAGCAGCTTAAGCACCCTCGGATCGGATACGCAGTATTTT.

This clonotype was observed a handful of times. CDR3 DNA sequence: TGTGCTAGTGGATACGGGACCTACGAGCAGTACTTC. This sequence encodes CASGYGTYEQYF. The J gene is TRBJ2-7, the V gene TRBV12-5; D possibly corresponds to TRBD2 (5 bases). The length of the CDR3 is 12 residues. The germline V and J ends were trimmed by 6 bases and 2 bases, with 8 bases remaining between them. The germline V gene has CDR1 LGHNT and CDR2 FRNRAP.

This clonotype was seen ten or more times. This chain links TRBV24-1 with TRBJ2-1, with D perhaps TRBD2 (6 bases). Germline values: CDR1 KGHDR, CDR2 SFDVKD. The CDR3 has 13 residues. The V and J ends lost 9 bases and 6 bases respectively, with 14 bases between them. CDR3 in amino acids: CATSSGTLNEQFF. The CDR3 bases are TGTGCCACCTCATCCGGGACTCTCAATGAGCAGTTCTTC.

There are many counts of this clonotype. V is TRBV27 and J is TRBJ2-1; 8 nucleotides align to TRBD1. The germline V gene encodes CDR1 MNHEY and CDR2 SMNVEV (reference sequence). Losses at the gene ends were 5 bases for V and 1 base for J; bases not matched to a gene: 10. CDR3 length: 17 amino acids. CDR3 coding DNA: TGTGCCAGCAGTCTACTCTGGACAGGGATTTCCTACAATGAGCAGTTCTTC. Translated, it gives CASSLLWTGISYNEQFF.

A few counts support this clonotype. A much larger clone is a single base away; this may be a read error. V usage is TRBV11-2 and J usage is TRBJ1-4; possibly TRBD1 for D (5 bases). Germline CDR1 reads SGHAT; CDR2 reads FQNNGV. The V end was cut by 7 bases, the J end by 8 bases, with 14 bases between. This CDR3 comprises 13 residues. The CDR3 DNA sequence: TGTGCCAGCAACTCAGGGTTGCGGGAAAAACTGTTTTTT. It is translated as CASNSGLREKLFF.

This clonotype has a count of ten or more. The chain joins TRBV2 to TRBJ1-2, with 11 bases identical to TRBD1. The junction had 7 bases not matched to a gene; V was cut back by 11 bases and J by 2 bases. This CDR3 comprises 14 residues. Per germline, CDR1 SNHLY and CDR2 FYNNEI. The CDR3 coding sequence is TGTGCCCGCCCAGGACAGGGGGCCAACTATGGCTACACCTTC. This sequence encodes CARPGQGANYGYTF. Using reference TRBV2 and TRBJ1-2 for the parts outside the CDR3, the full variable domain is EPEVTQTPSHQVTQMGQEVILRCVPISNHLYFYWYRQILGQKVEFLVSFYNNEISEKSEIFDDQFSVERPDGSNFTLKIRSTKLEDSAMYFCARPGQGANYGYTFGSGTRLTVV.

This chain uses TRBV20-1 with TRBJ1-5; 7 nucleotides agree with TRBD1. Losses at the gene ends were 1 base for V and 6 bases for J; bases not matched to a gene: 15. CDR1 DFQATT and CDR2 SNEGSKA come from the germline V gene (reference sequence). The CDR3 is 17 amino acids. CDR3 in amino acids: CSARARGRRSWAQPQHF. CDR3 bases: TGCAGTGCTAGAGCGAGGGGGCGCCGTTCCTGGGCTCAGCCCCAGCATTTT.

This clonotype was seen repeatedly, ten times or more. The rearrangement uses TRBV3-1 and TRBJ2-3, with TRBD2 matching over 11 bases. V lost 4 bases, J lost 3 bases, and 3 bases stayed unmatched. In germline, CDR1 is LGHDT, CDR2 YNNKEL (reference sequence). The CDR3 extends over 15 amino acids. The DNA of the CDR3 is TGTGCCAGCAGCCCTACTAGCGGGAGAACAGATACGCAGTATTTT. Translating gives CASSPTSGRTDTQYF.

The rearrangement links TRBV2 to TRBJ2-1; the D gene could be TRBD1 or TRBD2 (5 bases each). V was cut by 9 bases and J by 6 bases, with 12 bases left in between. This CDR3 has 12 residues. Germline V CDR1 and CDR2: SNHLY, FYNNEI. The CDR3 reads CASSMGPNEQFF. The CDR3 region has the DNA TGTGCCAGTAGTATGGGACCCAATGAGCAGTTCTTC.